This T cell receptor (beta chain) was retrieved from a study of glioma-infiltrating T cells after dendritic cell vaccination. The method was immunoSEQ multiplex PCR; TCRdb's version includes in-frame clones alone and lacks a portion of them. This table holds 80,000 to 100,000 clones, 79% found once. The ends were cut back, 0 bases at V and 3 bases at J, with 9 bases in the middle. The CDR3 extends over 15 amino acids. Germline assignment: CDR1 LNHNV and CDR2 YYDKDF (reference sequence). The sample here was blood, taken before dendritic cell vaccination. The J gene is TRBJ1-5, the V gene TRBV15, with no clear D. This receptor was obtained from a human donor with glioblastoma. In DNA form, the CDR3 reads TGTGCCACCAGCAGAGAGAAACAGCCCAATCAGCCCCAGCATTTT. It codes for CATSREKQPNQPQHF.